A selection of T cell receptor beta chains follows, all from one sample in a study of Graves' ophthalmopathy and Graves' hyperthyroidism. TCRdb used MiXCR to reprocess the multiplex PCR reads, holding one entry per CDR3 protein. The table records fewer than 250,000 distinct CDR3 sequences, 25% to 30% of them present only once. Sequences were obtained from peripheral blood. These receptors were taken from a man between 45 and 60 years old with Graves' ophthalmopathy. CDR3s include the opening cysteine and the closing phenylalanine or tryptophan. A D gene is named only where the DNA matches it firmly. Some rows mark clone size as missing; the rest say once, few, many or name a class of expanded clone.

cdr3_nt cdr3_aa d_call v_call clone_size j_call
TGTGCCAGCAGCTTAATTCCCAGGGGTGGGAGCAATCAGCCCCAGCATTTT CASSLIPRGGSNQPQHF . TRBV7-8 many TRBJ1-5
TGTGCCAGCAGTTACCCCGGGGGGGGAACCCACGAGCAGTACTTC CASSYPGGGTHEQYF TRBD2 TRBV6-5 many TRBJ2-7
TGTGCCACCAGTGTAGCGACAGTTGACTTCACCGGGGAGCTGTTTTTT CATSVATVDFTGELFF . TRBV24-1 many TRBJ2-2
TGTGCCTGGAGTGTAAGAAGGACAGCCCATGGCTACACCTTC CAWSVRRTAHGYTF . TRBV30 many TRBJ1-2
TGTGCCAGCAGCTTAGCAGCCGGCAGCACCGGGGAGCTGTTTTTT CASSLAAGSTGELFF . TRBV7-2 many TRBJ2-2
TGTGCCAGCAGTTTATGGGCCCGTTCCTACGAGCAGTACTTC CASSLWARSYEQYF . TRBV28 many TRBJ2-7
TGTGCCAGCAGCCGGACGGCTCGAAACACTGAAGCTTTCTTT CASSRTARNTEAFF . TRBV7-9 . TRBJ1-1
TGTGCCAGCAGTTATCTAGCGGGAGTTGCCTACGAGCAGTACTTC CASSYLAGVAYEQYF TRBD2 TRBV6-2/TRBV6-3 many TRBJ2-7
TGTGCCAGCAGTTTAGGTAGCGGCGGGAGGATAGCCGGGGAGCTGTTTTTT CASSLGSGGRIAGELFF TRBD2 TRBV12-3/TRBV12-4 many TRBJ2-2
TGTGCCAGCAGTAAAGGCGGGGAGCTGTTTTTT CASSKGGELFF . TRBV6-1 many TRBJ2-2
TGTGCCAGCAGTGGAGGACAGGGGTTGGCCAAAAACATTCAGTACTTC CASSGGQGLAKNIQYF TRBD1 TRBV2 many TRBJ2-4
TGCGCCAGCAGCTCCCGGGACAGGGGAGATAACTATGGCTACACCTTC CASSSRDRGDNYGYTF TRBD1 TRBV5-1 many TRBJ1-2
TGTGCCAGCAGCATCAGGACTAGCGGGAGGTACGAGCAGTACTTC CASSIRTSGRYEQYF TRBD2 TRBV7-8 many TRBJ2-7
TGTGCCGGACAGGGCATCTATGGCTACACCTTC CAGQGIYGYTF TRBD1 TRBV28 once TRBJ1-2
TGTGCCATCAGTGGGGACAGGAACACTGAAGCTTTCTTT CAISGDRNTEAFF TRBD1 TRBV10-3 many TRBJ1-1
TGTGCCAGCAACCCAGGGCAGGGGGCGAGGGAGACCCAGTACTTC CASNPGQGARETQYF TRBD1 TRBV28 . TRBJ2-5
TGTGCCAGCAGTTTGACAGCCATGAACACTGAAGCTTTCTTT CASSLTAMNTEAFF . TRBV12-3/TRBV12-4 many TRBJ1-1
TGTGCCAGCAGTTACCACCGACTCTACGAGCAGTACTTC CASSYHRLYEQYF . TRBV6-2/TRBV6-3 . TRBJ2-7
TGTGCCAGCAGTTTAAGGGGACATGGCTACGAGCAGTACTTC CASSLRGHGYEQYF . TRBV28 . TRBJ2-7
TGCGCCAGCAGCTTGTCGCCAGGGTACGAGCAGTACTTC CASSLSPGYEQYF . TRBV5-1 many TRBJ2-7
TGCAGTGCTAGGCAGGGGGCTAGTAATTCACCCCTCCACTTT CSARQGASNSPLHF TRBD1 TRBV20-1 . TRBJ1-6
TGTGCCAGCAGCTTATTCCCACGGGAGACCCAGTACTTC CASSLFPRETQYF . TRBV7-9 . TRBJ2-5
TGTGCCAGCAGTTTATTGGTCAGTTCTGAAGCTTTCTTT CASSLLVSSEAFF . TRBV27 . TRBJ1-1
TGCAGCGTACCGGGACAGACGAACACCGGGGAGCTGTTTTTT CSVPGQTNTGELFF TRBD1 TRBV29-1 . TRBJ2-2
TGTGCCAGCAGTCCGGGGGACAGGGCATCTTTCTTT CASSPGDRASFF TRBD1 TRBV2 . TRBJ1-1
TGTGCCAGCACCCGAGGACAACCCAAGGGGAACACTGAAGCTTTCTTT CASTRGQPKGNTEAFF . TRBV6-1 many TRBJ1-1
TGTGCCAGCAGTTTCCGGGGGGGGGGCGGGGCCTACAAGCAGTACTTC CASSFRGGGGAYKQYF TRBD2 TRBV27 . TRBJ2-7
TGTGCCAGCAGTGAAGGGCCAGAGACCTACGAGCAGTACTTC CASSEGPETYEQYF . TRBV6-1 once TRBJ2-7
TGTGCCAACCAGAACACTGAAGCTTTCTTT CANQNTEAFF . TRBV6-2/TRBV6-3 . TRBJ1-1
TGTGCCACAGGGGGACAGGGAAGGTCTGAAGCTTTCTTT CATGGQGRSEAFF TRBD1 TRBV28 . TRBJ1-1
TGTGCCAGCAGTTGGAGGTCAGGGGGCGACTTCAACTATGGCTACACCTTC CASSWRSGGDFNYGYTF TRBD1 TRBV12-3/TRBV12-4 . TRBJ1-2
TGTGCCAGCAGTTACTCACGGCGGGAGGGCTACGAGCAGTACTTC CASSYSRREGYEQYF TRBD2 TRBV6-5 . TRBJ2-7
TGTGCCAGCAGCTTAGTAGGGGACAGGGGAAATGGCTACACCTTC CASSLVGDRGNGYTF TRBD1 TRBV7-2 . TRBJ1-2
TGTGCCAGCAGAACCCAGAGAACTGAAGCTTTCTTT CASRTQRTEAFF . TRBV6-2/TRBV6-3 . TRBJ1-1
TGTGCCAGCAGTGCTGGCTTTTATAACTATGGCTACACCTTC CASSAGFYNYGYTF . TRBV2 many TRBJ1-2
TGTGCCAGCAGGAGGTTCGATGGCTACACCTTC CASRRFDGYTF . TRBV6-1 . TRBJ1-2
TGTGCCAGCAGTTCGGGACAGGGTTGTGGCTTC CASSSGQGCGF TRBD1 TRBV12-3/TRBV12-4 . TRBJ2-7
TGCGCCAGCAGCTATGAGAATGGAAACACCATATATTTT CASSYENGNTIYF . TRBV5-1 many TRBJ1-3
TGTGCCAGCAGTTACTCGAAAACCCAGACTAGCGGGAGAATAAACGCCGGGGAGCTGTTTTTT CASSYSKTQTSGRINAGELFF TRBD2 TRBV6-2/TRBV6-3 many TRBJ2-2
TGTGCCTGGAGTGACAGGGGACGAGAGACCCAGTACTTC CAWSDRGRETQYF TRBD1 TRBV30 many TRBJ2-5
TGTGCCAGCACCGAAATCTCTAATTCACCCCTCCACTTT CASTEISNSPLHF . TRBV6-5 many TRBJ1-6
TGTGCCAGCAGTCGTGCAGCTTTCAACACTGAAGCTTTCTTT CASSRAAFNTEAFF . TRBV12-3/TRBV12-4 many TRBJ1-1
TGTGCCAGCAGTTACTCGCCAGTTTTCTCCTACGAGCAGTACTTC CASSYSPVFSYEQYF . TRBV6-5 many TRBJ2-7
TGCAGTGCTAGAGGCTCTCGTGGCTACACCTTC CSARGSRGYTF . TRBV20-1 . TRBJ1-2
TGTGCCACCAGCAGAGATAATTTGCGGGAGGCTATCCAAGAGACCCAGTACTTC CATSRDNLREAIQETQYF TRBD2 TRBV15 . TRBJ2-5
TGTGCCAGCAGCCGTTTAGTCGGGGAGCTGTTTTTT CASSRLVGELFF . TRBV6-2/TRBV6-3 many TRBJ2-2
TGTGCCACCAGTGATGCGGGGACAGGTGGTGAGCAGTACTTC CATSDAGTGGEQYF TRBD1 TRBV24-1 . TRBJ2-7
TGCGCCAGCAGCTTGTTTGCCGCCGGGACAGGGGTCGAGCAGTACTTC CASSLFAAGTGVEQYF TRBD1 TRBV5-1 many TRBJ2-7
TGTGCCAGCAGCCCTGGGGGGCGTGAAGCTTTCTTT CASSPGGREAFF . TRBV12-3/TRBV12-4 . TRBJ1-1
TGTGCCAGCAGTTTATTTGGACAGGGGGCGGAAAACTACGAGCAGTACTTC CASSLFGQGAENYEQYF TRBD1 TRBV27 many TRBJ2-7
TGTGCCAGCAGTTTAGAACAGGGTTACGAGCAGTACTTC CASSLEQGYEQYF . TRBV12-3/TRBV12-4 . TRBJ2-7
TGTGCCAGCAGGGAAGCTCCCGGGACAGGGGCCTACGAGCAGTACTTC CASREAPGTGAYEQYF TRBD1 TRBV7-3 . TRBJ2-7
TGTGCCAGTAGTATAGGAGGCGGCGAGCAGTACTTC CASSIGGGEQYF . TRBV19 many TRBJ2-7
TGCGCCAGCAGCCAAGGGGCGCAAGGAATTGGAGGCTACACCTTC CASSQGAQGIGGYTF . TRBV4-3 many TRBJ1-2
TGTGCCAGCAGCTTAGCGGGAGCAGCCTACGAGCAGTACTTC CASSLAGAAYEQYF . TRBV11-3 many TRBJ2-7
TGTGCCAGCAGTCGACAAGAGAGCGGGATAGGGGAGACCCAGTACTTC CASSRQESGIGETQYF TRBD2 TRBV6-5 many TRBJ2-5
TGCAGTGCGTCGGGACCGACGAACACTGAAGCTTTCTTT CSASGPTNTEAFF . TRBV20-1 . TRBJ1-1
TGTGCCAGCAGTGAGAGACAGGGTCTGAACACTGAAGCTTTCTTT CASSERQGLNTEAFF TRBD1 TRBV6-1 many TRBJ1-1
TGCAGCGTTGAAAGGGGGCGGCGAGAGACCCAGTACTTC CSVERGRRETQYF TRBD1 TRBV29-1 many TRBJ2-5
TGTGCCAGCAGTTCCTGGGGGGGACTAGCGGGAGTTACGTACGAGCAGTACTTC CASSSWGGLAGVTYEQYF TRBD2 TRBV6-5 many TRBJ2-7